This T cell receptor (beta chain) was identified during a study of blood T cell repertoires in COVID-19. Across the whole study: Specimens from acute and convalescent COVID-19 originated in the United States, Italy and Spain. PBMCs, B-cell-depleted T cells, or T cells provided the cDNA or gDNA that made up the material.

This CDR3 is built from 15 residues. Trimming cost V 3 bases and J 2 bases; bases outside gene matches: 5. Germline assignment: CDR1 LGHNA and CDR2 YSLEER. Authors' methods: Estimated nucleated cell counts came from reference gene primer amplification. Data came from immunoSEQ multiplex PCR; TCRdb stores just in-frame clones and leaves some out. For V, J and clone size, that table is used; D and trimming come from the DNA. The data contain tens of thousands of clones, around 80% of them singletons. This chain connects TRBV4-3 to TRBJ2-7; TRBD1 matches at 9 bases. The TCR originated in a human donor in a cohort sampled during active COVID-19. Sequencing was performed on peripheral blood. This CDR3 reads CASSHLDRGPYEQYF. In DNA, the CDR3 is TGCGCCAGCAGCCACCTGGACAGGGGCCCCTACGAGCAGTACTTC.